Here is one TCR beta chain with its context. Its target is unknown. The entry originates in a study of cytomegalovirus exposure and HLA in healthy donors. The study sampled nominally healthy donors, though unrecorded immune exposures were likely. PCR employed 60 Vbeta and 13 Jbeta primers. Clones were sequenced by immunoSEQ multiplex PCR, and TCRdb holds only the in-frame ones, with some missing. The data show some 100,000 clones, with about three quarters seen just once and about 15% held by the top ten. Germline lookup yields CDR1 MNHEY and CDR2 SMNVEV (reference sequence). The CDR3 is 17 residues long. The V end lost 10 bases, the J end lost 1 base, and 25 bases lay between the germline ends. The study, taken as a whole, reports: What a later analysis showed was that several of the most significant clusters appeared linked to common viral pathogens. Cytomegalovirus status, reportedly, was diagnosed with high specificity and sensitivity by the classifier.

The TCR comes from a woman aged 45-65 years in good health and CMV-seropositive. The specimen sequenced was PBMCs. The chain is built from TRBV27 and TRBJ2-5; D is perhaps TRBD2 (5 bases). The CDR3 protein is CATQETRRGPGQETQYF. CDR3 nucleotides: TGTGCCACTCAGGAAACTAGAAGAGGACCGGGCCAAGAGACCCAGTACTTC.